This TCR beta chain was sequenced for a study of CD8 T cells in ankylosing spondylitis. Germline values: CDR1 DFQATT, CDR2 SNEGSKA (reference sequence). V was cut by 3 bases and J by 6 bases, with 10 bases left in between. The CDR3 runs to 12 residues. In TCRdb, the 5' RACE reads were re-called with MiXCR into one record per CDR3 protein. This table has about 27,000 distinct CDR3 sequences, over 6.5% appearing once. At least ten counts were recorded for this clonotype. The receptor was isolated from a male donor with ankylosing spondylitis or in good health (not recorded which). The sample was blood. The chain couples TRBV20-1 to TRBJ2-3; D unclear. The CDR3 bases are TGCAGTGCTAGCCCGACCGTGGATACGCAGTATTTT. This sequence encodes CSASPTVDTQYF.